This T cell receptor beta chain was sequenced during a study of CD8+ T cells in alopecia areata. Study-level points and caveats: Patients shared TCRs less clearly than mice did, possibly owing to HLA.

V shed 5 bases and J 2 bases; nucleotides not matched to a gene: 9. The germline V gene has CDR1 SGHTA and CDR2 FQGNSA. The CDR3 is made up of 16 amino acids. In the case of this clone: The antigen remains unidentified.

Following RNA extraction, reverse transcription yielded cDNA that acted as the sequencing template. Generated by immunoSEQ multiplex PCR, the TCRdb table keeps only in-frame clones and is missing some. The sample lists 200,000 to 250,000 clones; 50% to 65% were seen once. Here the sequenced sample was CD4+ T cells sorted from blood, taken at week 0. The source is a human donor with alopecia areata. The chain employs TRBV7-2 and TRBJ2-4; TRBD2 aligns across 7 bases. The DNA for the CDR3 is TGTGCCAGCAGCCCCCCTTTGACTAGCACCAAAAACATTCAGTACTTC. Translated, it gives CASSPPLTSTKNIQYF. Looking up the rest from reference TRBV7-2 and TRBJ2-4 gives the full variable domain: GAGVSQSPSNKVTEKGKDVELRCDPISGHTALYWYRQSLGQGLEFLIYFQGNSAPDKSGLPSDRFSAERTGGSVSTLTIQRTQQEDSAVYLCASSPPLTSTKNIQYFGAGTRLSVL.